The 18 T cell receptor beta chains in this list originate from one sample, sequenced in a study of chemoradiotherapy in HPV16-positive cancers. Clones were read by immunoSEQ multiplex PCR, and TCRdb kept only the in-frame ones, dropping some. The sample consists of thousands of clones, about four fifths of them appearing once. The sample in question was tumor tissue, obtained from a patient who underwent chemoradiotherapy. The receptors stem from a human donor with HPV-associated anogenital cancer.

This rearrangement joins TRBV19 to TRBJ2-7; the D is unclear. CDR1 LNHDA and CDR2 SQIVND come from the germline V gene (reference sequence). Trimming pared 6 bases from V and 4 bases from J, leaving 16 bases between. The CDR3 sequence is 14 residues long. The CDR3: CASSKKEYGYEQYF. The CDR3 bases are TGTGCCAGTAGCAAAAAGGAATACGGGTACGAGCAGTACTTC. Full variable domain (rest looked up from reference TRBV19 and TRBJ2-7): DGGITQSPKYLFRKEGQNVTLSCEQNLNHDAMYWYRQDPGQGLRLIYYSQIVNDFQKGDIAEGYSVSREKKESFPLTVTSAQKNPTAFYLCASSKKEYGYEQYFGPGTRLTVT.

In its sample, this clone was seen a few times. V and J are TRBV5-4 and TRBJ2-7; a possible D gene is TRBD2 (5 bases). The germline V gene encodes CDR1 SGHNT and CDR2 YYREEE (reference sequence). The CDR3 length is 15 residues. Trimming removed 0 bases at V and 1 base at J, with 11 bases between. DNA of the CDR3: TGTGCCAGCAGCTTGGAAGCTAGCCGTTCCTACGAGCAGTACTTC. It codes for CASSLEASRSYEQYF.

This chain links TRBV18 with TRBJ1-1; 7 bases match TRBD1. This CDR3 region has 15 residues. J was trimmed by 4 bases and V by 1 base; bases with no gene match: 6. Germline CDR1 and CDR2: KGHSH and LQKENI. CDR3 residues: CASSPQGARSTEAFF. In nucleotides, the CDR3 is TGTGCCAGCTCACCACAGGGGGCGAGAAGCACTGAAGCTTTCTTT. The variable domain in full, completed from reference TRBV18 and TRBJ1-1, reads NAGVMQNPRHLVRRRGQEARLRCSPMKGHSHVYWYRQLPEEGLKFMVYLQKENIIDESGMPKERFSAEFPKEGPSILRIQQVVRGDSAAYFCASSPQGARSTEAFFGQGTRLTVV.

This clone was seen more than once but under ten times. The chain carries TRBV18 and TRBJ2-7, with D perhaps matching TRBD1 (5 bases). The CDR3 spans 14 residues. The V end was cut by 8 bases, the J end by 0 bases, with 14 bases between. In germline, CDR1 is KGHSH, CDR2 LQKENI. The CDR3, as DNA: TGTGCCAGCGCGGCAGACAGCGCCTCCTACGAGCAGTACTTC. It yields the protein CASAADSASYEQYF.

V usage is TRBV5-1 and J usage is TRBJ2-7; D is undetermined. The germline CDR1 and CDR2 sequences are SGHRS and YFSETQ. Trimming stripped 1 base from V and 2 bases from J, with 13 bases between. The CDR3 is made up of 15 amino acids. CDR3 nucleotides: TGCGCCAGCAGCTTGAATTTGGAACCAACCTACGAGCAGTACTTC. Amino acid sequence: CASSLNLEPTYEQYF.

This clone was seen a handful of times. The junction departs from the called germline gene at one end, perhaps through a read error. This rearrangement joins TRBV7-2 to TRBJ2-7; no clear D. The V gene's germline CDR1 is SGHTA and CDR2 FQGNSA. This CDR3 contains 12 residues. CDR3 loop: CASSHSTEPLNF. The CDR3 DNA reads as TGTGCCAGCAGCCATAGTACGGAACCTCTGAACTTC.

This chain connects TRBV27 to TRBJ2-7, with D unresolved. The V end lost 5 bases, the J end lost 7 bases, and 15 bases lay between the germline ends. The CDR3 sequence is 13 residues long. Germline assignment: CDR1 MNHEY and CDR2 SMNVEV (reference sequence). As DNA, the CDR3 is TGTGCCAGCAGTGGGATGGTCCGTGGTGAGCAGTACTTC. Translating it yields CASSGMVRGEQYF.

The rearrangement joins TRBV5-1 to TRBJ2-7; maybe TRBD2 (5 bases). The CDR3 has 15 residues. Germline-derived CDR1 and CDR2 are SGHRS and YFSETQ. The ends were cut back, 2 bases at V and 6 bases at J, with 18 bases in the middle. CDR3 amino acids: CASSFWVDRGREQYF. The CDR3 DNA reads TGCGCCAGCAGCTTCTGGGTAGATCGGGGTCGCGAGCAGTACTTC.

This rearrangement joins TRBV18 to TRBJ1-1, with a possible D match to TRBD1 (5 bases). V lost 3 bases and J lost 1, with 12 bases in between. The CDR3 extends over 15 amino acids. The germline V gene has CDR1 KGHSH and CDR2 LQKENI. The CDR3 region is CASSPSVGANTEAFF. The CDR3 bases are TGTGCCAGCTCACCTTCGGTTGGGGCGAACACTGAAGCTTTCTTT.

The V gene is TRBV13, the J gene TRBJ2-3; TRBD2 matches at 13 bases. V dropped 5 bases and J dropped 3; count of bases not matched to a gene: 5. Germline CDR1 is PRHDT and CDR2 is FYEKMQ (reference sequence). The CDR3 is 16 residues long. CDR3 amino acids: CASSLRLAGGTDTQYF. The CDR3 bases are TGTGCCAGCAGCCTAAGACTAGCGGGAGGAACAGATACGCAGTATTTT. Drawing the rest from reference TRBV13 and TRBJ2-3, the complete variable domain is AAGVIQSPRHLIKEKRETATLKCYPIPRHDTVYWYQQGPGQDPQFLISFYEKMQSDKGSIPDRFSAQQFSDYHSELNMSSLELGDSALYFCASSLRLAGGTDTQYFGPGTRLTVL.

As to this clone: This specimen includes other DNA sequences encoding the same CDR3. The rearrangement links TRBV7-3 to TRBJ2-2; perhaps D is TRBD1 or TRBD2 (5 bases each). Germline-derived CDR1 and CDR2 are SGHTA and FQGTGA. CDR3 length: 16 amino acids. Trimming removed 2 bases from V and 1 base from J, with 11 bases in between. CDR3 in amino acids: CASSLGGNQNTGELFF. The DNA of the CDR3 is TGTGCCAGCAGCTTAGGGGGAAATCAGAACACCGGGGAGCTGTTTTTT.

CDR3 in DNA: TGTGCCAGCAGCTTGGAGGGGCAGGAGTATCAGCCCCAGCATTTT. Encoded protein: CASSLEGQEYQPQHF. The rearrangement links TRBV5-5 to TRBJ1-5, with D tentatively TRBD1 (5 bases). The germline V gene encodes CDR1 SGHKS and CDR2 YYEKEE (reference sequence). Deletions cut 0 bases from V and 5 bases from J, with 12 bases between. This CDR3 region has 15 residues.

CDR3 DNA sequence: TGTGCCAGCAGCTTAAAATACCTCACTGAAGCTTTCTTT. This sequence encodes CASSLKYLTEAFF. This sequence joins TRBV7-9 and TRBJ1-1; D gene unclear. CDR1 SEHNR and CDR2 FQNEAQ come from the germline V gene (reference sequence). CDR3 length equals 13 residues. Deletions cut 2 bases from V and 4 bases from J, with 8 bases between.

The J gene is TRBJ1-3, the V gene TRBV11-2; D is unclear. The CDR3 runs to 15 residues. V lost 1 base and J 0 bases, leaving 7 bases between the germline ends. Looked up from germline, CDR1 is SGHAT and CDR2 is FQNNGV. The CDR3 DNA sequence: TGTGCCAGCAGCTTAGGCCAAGTCTCTGGAAACACCATATATTTT. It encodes CASSLGQVSGNTIYF.

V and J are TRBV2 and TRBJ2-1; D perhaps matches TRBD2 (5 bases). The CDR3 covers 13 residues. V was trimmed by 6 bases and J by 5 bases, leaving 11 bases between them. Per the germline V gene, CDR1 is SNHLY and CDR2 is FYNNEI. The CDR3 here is CASSPWRDNEQFF. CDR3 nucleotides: TGTGCCAGCAGCCCCTGGCGGGACAATGAGCAGTTCTTC.

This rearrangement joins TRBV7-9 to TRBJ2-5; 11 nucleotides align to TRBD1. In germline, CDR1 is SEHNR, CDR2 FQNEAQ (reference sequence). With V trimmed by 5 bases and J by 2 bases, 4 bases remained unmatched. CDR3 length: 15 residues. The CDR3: CASSPGQGVQETQYF. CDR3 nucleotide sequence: TGTGCCAGCAGCCCGGGACAGGGGGTTCAAGAGACCCAGTACTTC.

The CDR3 DNA reads TGTGCCTGGAGACTTAGCTCCTACGAGCAGTACTTC. Its translation: CAWRLSSYEQYF. The V gene is TRBV30, the J gene TRBJ2-7; D is unclear. Germline V lookup: CDR1 GTSNPN, CDR2 SVGIG (reference sequence). Trimming took off 3 bases at V and 0 bases at J, with 6 bases between the two ends. CDR3 length equals 12 residues.

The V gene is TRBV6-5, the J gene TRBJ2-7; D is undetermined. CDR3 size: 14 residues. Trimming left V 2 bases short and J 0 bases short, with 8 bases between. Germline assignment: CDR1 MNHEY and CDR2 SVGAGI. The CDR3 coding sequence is TGTGCCAGCAGTTACGGCGGTGGCTCCTACGAGCAGTACTTC. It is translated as CASSYGGGSYEQYF.